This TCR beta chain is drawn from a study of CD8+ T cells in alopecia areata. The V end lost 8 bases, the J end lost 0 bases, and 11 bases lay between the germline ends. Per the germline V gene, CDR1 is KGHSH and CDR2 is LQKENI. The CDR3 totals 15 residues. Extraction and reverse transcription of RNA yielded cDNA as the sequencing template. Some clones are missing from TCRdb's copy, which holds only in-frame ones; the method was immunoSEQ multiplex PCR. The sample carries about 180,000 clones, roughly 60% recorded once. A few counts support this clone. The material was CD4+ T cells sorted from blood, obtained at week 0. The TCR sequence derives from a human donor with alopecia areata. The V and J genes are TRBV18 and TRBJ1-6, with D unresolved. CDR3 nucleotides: TGTGCCAGCCGACCGTCGGGCTCCTATAATTCACCCCTCCACTTT. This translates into CASRPSGSYNSPLHF.